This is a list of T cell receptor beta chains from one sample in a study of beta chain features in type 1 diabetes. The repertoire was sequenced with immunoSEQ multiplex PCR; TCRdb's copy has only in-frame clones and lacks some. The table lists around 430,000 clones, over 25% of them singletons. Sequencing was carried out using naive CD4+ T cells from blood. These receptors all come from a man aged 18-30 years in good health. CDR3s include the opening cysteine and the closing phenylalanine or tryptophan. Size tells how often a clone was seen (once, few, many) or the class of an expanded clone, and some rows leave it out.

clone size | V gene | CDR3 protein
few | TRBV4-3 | CASSQLGGMQYF
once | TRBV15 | CATSRDRGGYNEQFF
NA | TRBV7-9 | CASRPRVGSKYEQYF
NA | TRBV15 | CATRPSGQGNYGYTF
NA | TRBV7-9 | CASSFGPVNYEQYF
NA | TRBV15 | CATSVGLAGSTDTQYF
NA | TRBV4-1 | CASSLRGRDQPQHF
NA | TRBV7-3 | CASSTRQATYGYTF
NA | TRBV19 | CASSNQRFTDTQYF
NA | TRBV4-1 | CASSQGRGMYEQYF
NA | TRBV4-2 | CASSLDRDYNEQFF
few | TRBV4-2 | CASSPDLGGGYTF
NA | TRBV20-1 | CSASSLRQQFF
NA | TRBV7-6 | CASSLGPEAEAFF
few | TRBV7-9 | CASSLTGHRTDTQYF
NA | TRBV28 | CASRPPGTAYEQYF
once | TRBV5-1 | CASSLGLAGGEQFF
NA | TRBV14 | CASSQVLAGKYEQYF
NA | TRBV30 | CAGNRVTEAFF
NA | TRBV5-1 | CASSLAGTSTGAQFF
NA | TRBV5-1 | CASRGSFNTEAFF
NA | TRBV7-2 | CASSLESGNTEAFF